Listed below are T cell receptor beta chains from one sample, sequenced in a study of cytomegalovirus exposure and HLA in healthy donors. Profiling relied on immunoSEQ multiplex PCR, and the TCRdb table lists in-frame clones only, not all of them. The sample records around 200,000 clones, about 80% being singletons. Sequencing input: PBMCs. These receptors came from a male donor in good health and CMV-seronegative. Both conserved end residues are part of each CDR3. The D gene is left open where the match is weak. Some rows mark clone size as missing; the rest say once, few, many or name a class of expanded clone.

d_gene	v_gene	j_gene	abundance	CDR3aa	CDR3nt
.	TRBV4-3	TRBJ1-1	few	CASSQEQADTEAFF	TGCGCCAGCAGCCAAGAACAGGCCGACACTGAAGCTTTCTTT
.	TRBV27	TRBJ1-6	.	CASSSDIYNSPLHF	TGTGCCAGCAGCTCGGACATATATAATTCACCCCTCCACTTT
.	TRBV5-6	TRBJ1-2	.	CASSSDRINYGYTF	TGTGCCAGCAGCTCTGACAGGATAAACTATGGCTACACCTTC
TRBD1	TRBV25-1	TRBJ2-1	.	CASSWTGNVLNEQFF	TGTGCCAGCAGTTGGACAGGGAATGTTTTGAATGAGCAGTTCTTC
TRBD1	TRBV9	TRBJ2-7	.	CASSVAWTGDYEQYF	TGTGCCAGCAGCGTAGCTTGGACAGGGGACTACGAGCAGTACTTC
TRBD2	TRBV9	TRBJ2-5	.	CASSPRLAGSPGETQYF	TGTGCCAGCAGTCCCCGACTAGCGGGGTCCCCAGGCGAGACCCAGTACTTC
.	TRBV5-1	TRBJ1-4	.	CASSWTRAEKLFF	TGCGCCAGCAGCTGGACACGGGCGGAAAAACTGTTTTTT
TRBD1	TRBV9	TRBJ2-5	.	CASSVVPGGETQYF	TGTGCCAGCAGCGTAGTTCCAGGGGGAGAGACCCAGTACTTC
.	TRBV10-3	TRBJ2-4	.	CAISDWVQGENIQYF	TGTGCCATCAGTGACTGGGTACAGGGTGAAAACATTCAGTACTTC
.	TRBV27	TRBJ2-1	.	CASSTKGDEQFF	TGTGCCAGCAGTACGAAAGGGGATGAGCAGTTCTTC
TRBD1	TRBV5-1	TRBJ1-2	.	CASSFAQGAPGYTF	TGCGCCAGCAGCTTTGCACAGGGGGCGCCCGGCTACACCTTC
.	TRBV2	TRBJ2-4	.	CASSETIAKNIQYF	TGTGCCAGCAGTGAGACAATAGCCAAAAACATTCAGTACTTC
.	TRBV19	TRBJ2-7	.	CASSIGDTLYEQYF	TGTGCCAGTAGTATAGGGGACACCCTCTACGAGCAGTACTTC
TRBD1	TRBV7-9	TRBJ2-7	.	CASSSHTRDREYEQYF	TGTGCCAGCAGCTCTCATACGCGGGACAGGGAGTACGAGCAGTACTTC
TRBD2	TRBV7-9	TRBJ2-5	.	CASRPTSGGVGTQYF	TGTGCCAGCAGGCCCACTAGCGGGGGCGTCGGGACCCAGTACTTC
.	TRBV29-1	TRBJ2-1	few	CSVEEAQGEQFF	TGCAGCGTTGAAGAGGCACAGGGTGAGCAGTTCTTC
TRBD1	TRBV28	TRBJ2-3	.	CASCSPPGRGQDLGGDTQYF	TGTGCCAGCTGCTCCCCCCCCGGCAGGGGGCAGGATCTCGGGGGAGATACGCAGTATTTT
.	TRBV7-8	TRBJ2-2	few	CASSWRSTGELFF	TGTGCCAGCAGCTGGAGGAGCACCGGGGAGCTGTTTTTT
.	TRBV28	TRBJ1-1	.	CASSIGGDSNTEAFF	TGTGCCAGCAGCATTGGGGGGGACTCGAACACTGAAGCTTTCTTT
TRBD1	TRBV27	TRBJ2-4	.	CASSFKDRDIQYF	TGTGCCAGCAGTTTCAAGGACAGGGACATTCAGTACTTC
TRBD1	TRBV19	TRBJ2-7	.	CASSTRDSSYEQYF	TGTGCCAGTAGTACCAGGGACAGCTCCTACGAGCAGTACTTC
TRBD1	TRBV9	TRBJ2-2	once	CASSPLATGATGELFF	TGTGCCAGCAGCCCGCTGGCTACAGGGGCCACCGGGGAGCTGTTTTTT
TRBD1	TRBV10-3	TRBJ2-7	.	CASAGTGVGEQYF	TGTGCCAGCGCCGGGACAGGGGTCGGCGAGCAGTACTTC
TRBD2	TRBV2	TRBJ2-7	once	CASSELGRLSREQHF	TGTGCCAGCAGTGAACTTGGCAGGCTTTCGCGGGAGCAGCACTTC
TRBD2	TRBV7-7	TRBJ2-7	.	CASSLTLAESSEQYF	TGTGCTAGCAGCTTGACACTAGCGGAATCCTCCGAGCAGTACTTC
TRBD1	TRBV7-9	TRBJ2-5	.	CASSWGGTGGSPKETQYF	TGTGCCAGCAGCTGGGGGGGGACAGGGGGCTCACCCAAAGAGACCCAGTACTTC
TRBD1	TRBV27	TRBJ1-6	.	CASSLSQGYNSPLHF	TGTGCCAGCAGTTTATCACAGGGGTATAATTCACCCCTCCACTTT
.	TRBV7-8	TRBJ2-1	.	CASSPMRYNEQFF	TGTGCCAGCAGCCCGATGCGGTACAATGAGCAGTTCTTC
TRBD2	TRBV30	TRBJ2-3	.	CAWSVLAGEDTQYF	TGTGCCTGGAGTGTCCTAGCGGGAGAGGATACGCAGTATTTT